In its sample, the clone carrying this T cell receptor beta chain was seen once. This sample was taken from a study of control samples from healthy donors and cancer patients. Repertoires were generated with immunoSEQ multiplex PCR, while TCRdb's copy carries only in-frame clones and drops some. The sample consists of approximately 150,000 clones, roughly 92% of them appearing once. This CDR3 contains 15 residues. Trimming removed 5 bases from V and 3 bases from J; junction bases left unmatched: 5. CDR1 is SGHNT and CDR2 is YENEEA in the germline V gene. The chain uses TRBV11-3 and TRBJ1-1, with 11 bases that match TRBD1. Sequences were obtained from blood. The receptor was derived from a young woman in good health. As DNA, the CDR3 is TGTGCCAGCAGCCCTAGGGACAGGGGGTACACTGAAGCTTTCTTT. As protein: CASSPRDRGYTEAFF.